This T cell receptor beta chain is from a study of radiotherapy plus CTLA-4 blockade in lung cancer. The CDR3 loop spans 15 amino acids. The V gene's germline CDR1 is MGHRA and CDR2 YSYEKL. Trimming stripped 1 base from V and 5 bases from J, with 11 bases between. Concerning this clone: Its antigen remains unknown.

General study findings and limits: TCR clones of tumor origin grew in blood after radiotherapy plus ipilimumab.

Sequenced by immunoSEQ multiplex PCR; TCRdb stores in-frame clones only, minus some. The sample lists roughly 62,000 clones, 60% to 85% occurring once. With ipilimumab providing CTLA-4 blockade, focal radiation was administered to patients who had chemo-refractory metastatic non-small-cell lung cancer. This material consisted of peripheral blood, taken from a patient treated with radiotherapy plus ipilimumab. The rearrangement uses TRBV4-1 and TRBJ1-4; D is ambiguous. This receptor was obtained from a human donor with non-small cell lung cancer who had a complete response to radiotherapy plus ipilimumab. The chain's CDR3 is CASSQAFDQNEKLFF. DNA of the CDR3: TGCGCCAGCAGCCAAGCCTTCGACCAGAATGAAAAACTGTTTTTT.